Listed below are T cell receptor beta chains from one sample, sequenced in a study of blood T cell repertoires in COVID-19. The table came from immunoSEQ multiplex PCR; TCRdb's copy has only in-frame clones and leaves some out. The table has more than 15,000 clones, 80% to 90% seen once. The sequenced sample was peripheral blood. These receptors were obtained from a human donor in a cohort sampled during active COVID-19. The CDR3 runs from the conserved cysteine through the conserved F or W. A D gene is named only where the DNA matches it firmly. For some rows the clone size is stated as once, few or many, or as a class when expanded; others skip it.

NA	NA	TRBV6-5	TRBJ2-2	TGTGCCAGCAGTTACTCGACTCCAGGGGAGCTGTTTTTT	CASSYSTPGELFF
NA	NA	TRBV3-1/TRBV3-2	TRBJ2-7	TGTGCCAGCAGCCGCCAAGGGGGGGCGGAGGAGTACTTC	CASSRQGGAEEYF
NA	NA	TRBV20-1	TRBJ2-7	TGCAGTGCTAGTTCGGGGAACGCACAGCTAGAGCAGTACTTC	CSASSGNAQLEQYF
NA	NA	TRBV6-1	TRBJ1-5	TGTGCCAGCAGTGAAGGGATATCCGGGCAGCCCCAGCATTTT	CASSEGISGQPQHF
NA	NA	TRBV19	TRBJ2-3	TGTGCCAGTAGTATAGACTCCCGGTGCGTCACGGATACGCAGTATTTT	CASSIDSRCVTDTQYF
NA	NA	TRBV15	TRBJ2-1	TGTGCCACCAGCAGGGGCAGGGGCTCCTACAATGAGCAGTTCTTC	CATSRGRGSYNEQFF
NA	NA	TRBV7-9	TRBJ1-1	TGTGCCAGCAGCTTAGGGAGCACTGAAGCTTTCTTT	CASSLGSTEAFF
NA	NA	TRBV9	TRBJ1-6	TGTGCCAGCAGCGTAGGAGGGCCCTTTGCACCCCTCCACTTT	CASSVGGPFAPLHF
TRBD2	NA	TRBV6-5	TRBJ2-4	TGTGCCAGCTCGGCAGGGAGGGGCATTCAGTACTTC	CASSAGRGIQYF
TRBD1	once	TRBV24-1	TRBJ2-2	TGTGCCACCAGGGCTGTGACAGGGTCTGAGACCGGGGAGCTGTTTTTT	CATRAVTGSETGELFF
NA	NA	TRBV4-1	TRBJ2-1	TGCGCCAGCGGGCGGACTCCTTCCTACAATGAGCAGTTCTTC	CASGRTPSYNEQFF
NA	NA	TRBV19	TRBJ2-7	TGTGCCAGTAGTATCTCACAGGGTGGCTACGAGCAGTACTTC	CASSISQGGYEQYF
NA	few	TRBV11-2	TRBJ1-2	TGTGCCAGCAGCTCCATAAGACAGATCTATGGCTACACCTTC	CASSSIRQIYGYTF
TRBD1	NA	TRBV2	TRBJ1-5	TGTGCCAGCAGGTCCGGGACAGGGGTTTTTCAGCCCCAGCATTTT	CASRSGTGVFQPQHF
NA	once	TRBV19	TRBJ1-1	TGTGCCAGTAGTCCCTCCACCGGGACACCTCTTGAAGCTTTCTTT	CASSPSTGTPLEAFF
NA	NA	TRBV5-1	TRBJ2-2	TGCGCCAGCAGCCCTACTACGAACACCGGGGAGCTGTTTTTT	CASSPTTNTGELFF
TRBD1	NA	TRBV16	TRBJ1-2	TGTGCCAGCAGCCCGGGACAGGGCCCTCTTGGCTATGGCTACACCTTC	CASSPGQGPLGYGYTF
TRBD2	NA	TRBV18	TRBJ2-1	TGTGCCAGCTCACCTCCGGGGCTAGCGGGAGGGCGATCCCAGGAGCAGTTCTTC	CASSPPGLAGGRSQEQFF